The 8 T cell receptor beta chains given below trace back to one sample, sequenced in a study of cytomegalovirus exposure and HLA in healthy donors. TCRdb's copy holds only in-frame clones and misses some; the assay was immunoSEQ multiplex PCR. The repertoire holds some 230,000 clones, with about nine tenths as singletons. Sequenced: PBMCs. These receptors were collected from a young woman in good health and CMV-seronegative.

This chain uses TRBV5-1 with TRBJ1-1; 7 bases agree with TRBD1. Trimming took 1 base from V and 11 from J; bases not matched to a gene: 17. The CDR3 contains 16 residues. Germline V CDR1 and CDR2: SGHRS, YFSETQ. The CDR3 DNA reads TGCGCCAGCAGCTTGATCCCAACAGGGGAGAACGGGGACGCTTTCTTT. Translating it yields CASSLIPTGENGDAFF.

This sequence joins TRBV2 and TRBJ2-7; 13 positions match TRBD2. The ends lost 4 bases at V and 6 bases at J; junction bases unmatched: 12. In germline, CDR1 is SNHLY, CDR2 FYNNEI. This CDR3 comprises 17 residues. The CDR3 nucleotides read TGTGCCAGCAGTGTACTAGCGGGAGGGCCCGGGTCTGTCGAGCAGTACTTC. It specifies CASSVLAGGPGSVEQYF.

The sample holds one count of this clone. The genes are TRBV30 and TRBJ1-5; no reliable D call. Trimming removed 0 bases from V and 6 bases from J, with 9 bases in between. Germline V gene sequence: CDR1 GTSNPN, CDR2 SVGIG (reference sequence). The CDR3 runs to 13 residues. The CDR3 DNA follows: TGTGCCTGGAGTGTAAAGGAGGGTCAGCCCCAGCATTTT. It yields the protein CAWSVKEGQPQHF.

This chain joins TRBV7-8 and TRBJ2-7, with a weak D call TRBD2 (7 bases). In germline, CDR1 is SGHVS, CDR2 FQNEAQ. Trimming shortened V by 4 bases and J by 0 bases, and 22 bases separated the two germline ends. This CDR3 spans 18 amino acids. Here the CDR3 reads CASSSPIRGRGSSYEQYF. The CDR3 DNA reads as TGTGCCAGCAGCTCCCCGATCAGGGGTCGCGGGAGCTCCTACGAGCAGTACTTC.

This clone has a single count. The chain joins TRBV28 to TRBJ1-1; D may be TRBD1 (5 bases). V was trimmed by 5 bases and J by 2 bases, leaving 21 bases between them. From germline, CDR1 is MDHEN and CDR2 SYDVKM. The CDR3 runs 17 residues. The CDR3 protein is CASSPHPTGIVNTEAFF. The CDR3 nucleotides are TGTGCCAGCAGTCCCCACCCAACAGGAATCGTAAACACTGAAGCTTTCTTT.

The chain employs TRBV6-1 and TRBJ1-1, with D unclear. Germline V lookup: CDR1 MNHNS, CDR2 SASEGT. V was clipped by 5 bases and J by 1 base, with 11 bases between them. CDR3 length equals 14 residues. CDR3 residues: CASSSTTGNTEAFF. In nucleotides, the CDR3 is TGTGCCAGCAGTTCGACGACGGGGAACACTGAAGCTTTCTTT.

CDR3 region: CASSSTGTGSLEQYF. The CDR3 coding sequence is TGTGCCAGCAGCTCGACCGGGACAGGCTCATTGGAGCAGTACTTC. This chain links TRBV5-8 with TRBJ2-7, with TRBD1 matching 8 bases. V was clipped by 3 bases and J by 7 bases; unmatched bases: 12. Germline loops: CDR1 SGHTS, CDR2 YDEGEE. This CDR3 has 15 amino acids.

A remark on this clone: Additional DNA sequences in this sample encode the identical CDR3. The chain recombines TRBV7-9 with TRBJ1-1, with no clear D. This CDR3 region has 13 residues. Trimming removed 1 base from V and 4 bases from J, with 7 bases in between. The germline V gene encodes CDR1 SEHNR and CDR2 FQNEAQ (reference sequence). The CDR3 sequence: CASSLGGGTEAFF. DNA of the CDR3: TGTGCCAGCAGCTTAGGAGGCGGCACTGAAGCTTTCTTT.